Listed below are T cell receptor beta chains from one sample, sequenced in a study of T cell responses to AZD1222 COVID-19 vaccine. Method: immunoSEQ multiplex PCR; TCRdb's copy keeps in-frame clones and lacks some. The repertoire holds about 150,000 clones, with over 70% as singletons. The sample consisted of peripheral blood, taken 28 days after the second AZD1222 dose. Every receptor here comes from an adult who received the AZD1222 COVID-19 vaccine. Both conserved end residues are part of each CDR3. D genes are given only for firm matches. Clone size is given for some rows only: seen once, a few or many times, or a class if the clone is expanded.

size | J | D | V | CDR3 | DNA
. | TRBJ2-5 | . | TRBV6-5 | CASSPTRQETQYF | TGTGCCAGCAGTCCTACCCGCCAAGAGACCCAGTACTTC
. | TRBJ1-2 | . | TRBV9 | CASSASGGGYTF | TGTGCCAGCAGCGCGTCGGGTGGAGGCTACACCTTC
. | TRBJ1-2 | . | TRBV6-5 | CASREDGGYTF | TGTGCCAGCAGGGAGGACGGCGGCTACACCTTC
. | TRBJ1-6 | . | TRBV18 | CASSPSRGSPLHF | TGTGCCAGCTCACCGAGCCGCGGTTCACCCCTCCACTTT
once | TRBJ2-3 | TRBD1 | TRBV28 | CASSSGQTTDTQYF | TGTGCCAGCAGTTCGGGACAGACCACAGATACGCAGTATTTT
few | TRBJ2-7 | TRBD2 | TRBV6-2/TRBV6-3 | CASSYAGGYEQYF | TGTGCCAGCAGTTACGCGGGAGGATACGAGCAGTACTTC
. | TRBJ1-1 | . | TRBV19 | CASSIRGTEAFF | TGTGCCAGTAGTATTAGAGGCACTGAAGCTTTCTTT
. | TRBJ2-1 | . | TRBV15 | CATSRDTRNDEQFF | TGTGCCACCAGCAGAGATACTAGGAATGATGAGCAGTTCTTC
. | TRBJ1-2 | . | TRBV5-1 | CASSLGENYGYTF | TGCGCCAGCAGCTTGGGAGAGAACTATGGCTACACCTTC
once | TRBJ1-6 | TRBD1 | TRBV28 | CASSPRQGTYNSPLHF | TGTGCCAGCAGTCCCCGACAGGGAACCTATAATTCACCCCTCCACTTT
. | TRBJ2-5 | . | TRBV18 | CASSPTSQGVGETQYF | TGTGCCAGCTCACCAACGAGCCAGGGAGTTGGGGAGACCCAGTACTTC
. | TRBJ2-1 | TRBD2 | TRBV4-2 | CASSQGLAGVNEQFF | TGTGCCAGCAGCCAGGGACTAGCGGGAGTCAATGAGCAGTTCTTC
. | TRBJ2-2 | TRBD2 | TRBV9 | CASSSSGARQLFF | TGTGCCAGCAGCTCAAGCGGGGCCCGTCAGCTGTTTTTT
. | TRBJ1-6 | TRBD1 | TRBV4-3 | CASSQTGINSPLHF | TGCGCCAGCAGCCAGACAGGGATTAATTCACCCCTCCACTTT
. | TRBJ2-5 | TRBD1 | TRBV3-1/TRBV3-2 | CASSQAGPGGTQYF | TGTGCCAGCAGCCAAGCGGGCCCAGGGGGGACCCAGTACTTC
. | TRBJ2-3 | . | TRBV9 | CASSVDGEDTQYF | TGTGCCAGCAGCGTAGACGGGGAGGATACGCAGTATTTT
. | TRBJ2-4 | . | TRBV11-2 | CASSLDSPGAGVAGKNIQYF | TGTGCCAGCAGCTTAGATAGTCCGGGGGCCGGGGTAGCAGGCAAAAACATTCAGTACTTC
. | TRBJ1-4 | TRBD1 | TRBV19 | CARPTGQSTNEKLFF | TGTGCCAGACCGACAGGGCAATCAACTAATGAAAAACTGTTTTTT
. | TRBJ1-3 | . | TRBV23-1 | CASSQSSRSSGNTIYF | TGCGCCAGCAGTCAATCCTCCAGGAGCTCTGGAAACACCATATATTTT
. | TRBJ2-1 | . | TRBV6-5 | CATLSSYNEQFF | TGTGCCACCCTTTCTAGCTACAATGAGCAGTTCTTC
. | TRBJ1-5 | . | TRBV6-1 | CASSEGRKDQPQHF | TGTGCCAGCAGTGAAGGCCGTAAAGATCAGCCCCAGCATTTT
. | TRBJ1-1 | . | TRBV7-9 | CASSPRDLSNTEAFF | TGTGCCAGCAGCCCTCGGGACCTCTCGAACACTGAAGCTTTCTTT
. | TRBJ1-3 | . | TRBV3-1/TRBV3-2 | CASRLAGSSGNTIYF | TGTGCCAGCAGACTGGCGGGGAGCTCTGGAAACACCATATATTTT
once | TRBJ1-3 | . | TRBV21-1 | CASSSKSPFPGNTIYF | TGTGCCAGCAGCTCCAAGAGTCCCTTCCCTGGAAACACCATATATTTT
once | TRBJ2-7 | TRBD1 | TRBV28 | CASRGQGATVGEYF | TGTGCCAGCAGGGGTCAGGGGGCAACCGTTGGGGAGTACTTC
. | TRBJ2-7 | TRBD2 | TRBV29-1 | CSVEAQPGLAGAEQYF | TGCAGCGTTGAAGCCCAGCCGGGACTAGCGGGAGCCGAGCAGTACTTC
. | TRBJ2-1 | TRBD2 | TRBV11-2 | CASSSVAGGYNEQFF | TGTGCCAGCAGCTCGGTGGCGGGAGGTTACAATGAGCAGTTCTTC
. | TRBJ2-1 | TRBD1 | TRBV6-2/TRBV6-3 | CASSQRQGLYNEQFF | TGTGCCAGCAGCCAGAGACAGGGGCTATACAATGAGCAGTTCTTC
. | TRBJ2-7 | TRBD1 | TRBV5-1 | CASSIGERGQGLCIAYEQYF | TGCGCCAGCAGCATTGGGGAGCGGGGACAGGGGTTGTGTATAGCCTACGAGCAGTACTTC
. | TRBJ2-3 | TRBD2 | TRBV28 | CASSTSGLAGNTQYF | TGTGCCAGCAGTACCTCCGGACTAGCGGGCAATACGCAGTATTTT
. | TRBJ2-7 | . | TRBV18 | CASSPQGNYEQYF | TGTGCCAGCTCACCACAGGGGAACTACGAGCAGTACTTC
. | TRBJ2-1 | TRBD2 | TRBV28 | CASSLWTSGDAYNEQFF | TGTGCCAGCAGTTTGTGGACTAGCGGGGACGCCTACAATGAGCAGTTCTTC
few | TRBJ1-3 | TRBD1 | TRBV29-1 | CSVRTGNTIYF | TGCAGCGTTCGGACAGGGAACACCATATATTTT
. | TRBJ2-2 | TRBD1 | TRBV29-1 | CSVGGTGGIGELFF | TGCAGCGTTGGTGGGACAGGGGGAATCGGGGAGCTGTTTTTT
. | TRBJ1-4 | TRBD1 | TRBV6-5 | CASSRQGGNEKLFF | TGTGCCAGCAGCCGACAGGGAGGGAATGAAAAACTGTTTTTT
. | TRBJ1-2 | TRBD1 | TRBV28 | CASSLVGGFYGYTF | TGTGCCAGCAGTTTAGTAGGGGGCTTCTATGGCTACACCTTC
. | TRBJ1-5 | . | TRBV5-1 | CASSLSGVSNQPQHF | TGCGCCAGCAGCTTGTCAGGGGTGAGCAATCAGCCCCAGCATTTT
. | TRBJ2-1 | . | TRBV4-3 | CASSQDNGLLGGNEQFF | TGCGCCAGCAGCCAAGATAACGGACTACTAGGGGGGAATGAGCAGTTCTTC
. | TRBJ2-5 | TRBD1 | TRBV4-1 | CASSQVGTGAETQYF | TGCGCCAGCAGCCAAGTGGGGACAGGGGCAGAGACCCAGTACTTC
. | TRBJ2-2 | TRBD2 | TRBV7-8 | CASSRRTSGRGTGELFF | TGTGCCAGCAGCCGGAGGACTAGCGGGAGGGGCACCGGGGAGCTGTTTTTT
. | TRBJ1-5 | . | TRBV15 | CATSRDSRDNQPQHF | TGTGCCACCAGCAGAGACAGTAGAGACAATCAGCCCCAGCATTTT
. | TRBJ2-7 | TRBD2 | TRBV7-2 | CASSYSSGAYEQYF | TGTGCCAGCAGCTACAGTAGCGGGGCCTACGAGCAGTACTTC
. | TRBJ2-7 | . | TRBV7-2 | CASSHRAGQYF | TGTGCCAGCAGCCACAGGGCTGGGCAGTACTTC
. | TRBJ1-1 | . | TRBV9 | CASSATQGTKGDTEAFF | TGTGCCAGCAGCGCAACCCAAGGGACCAAAGGGGACACTGAAGCTTTCTTT
. | TRBJ2-1 | . | TRBV4-3 | CASSSTGQGEGNEQFF | TGCGCCAGCAGCTCGACTGGGCAGGGAGAGGGGAATGAGCAGTTCTTC
. | TRBJ1-1 | . | TRBV25-1 | CASQGLAGHSEAFF | TGTGCCAGTCAGGGCTTGGCGGGACACTCTGAAGCTTTCTTT
. | TRBJ1-6 | . | TRBV28 | CASSRRDNSPLHF | TGTGCCAGCAGTCGTAGGGATAATTCACCCCTCCACTTT
. | TRBJ1-6 | . | TRBV14 | CASSQGNTQNSPLHF | TGTGCCAGCAGCCAAGGGAATACACAGAATTCACCCCTCCACTTT
. | TRBJ2-7 | . | TRBV28 | CASSFTDRFNEQYF | TGTGCCAGCAGTTTCACCGACCGTTTCAACGAGCAGTACTTC
. | TRBJ1-4 | . | TRBV7-8 | CASSSRQRTNEKLFF | TGTGCCAGCAGCTCACGACAGAGAACTAATGAAAAACTGTTTTTT
. | TRBJ1-3 | . | TRBV30 | CAWSNGYGNTIYF | TGTGCCTGGAGTAACGGGTACGGAAACACCATATATTTT
once | TRBJ2-3 | . | TRBV5-6 | CASSPGQRAEVDTQYF | TGTGCCAGCAGTCCTGGACAGAGAGCCGAGGTAGATACGCAGTATTTT
medium-sized | TRBJ2-1 | . | TRBV3-1/TRBV3-2 | CASSPSGQYNEQFF | TGTGCCAGCAGCCCCTCGGGACAATACAATGAGCAGTTCTTC